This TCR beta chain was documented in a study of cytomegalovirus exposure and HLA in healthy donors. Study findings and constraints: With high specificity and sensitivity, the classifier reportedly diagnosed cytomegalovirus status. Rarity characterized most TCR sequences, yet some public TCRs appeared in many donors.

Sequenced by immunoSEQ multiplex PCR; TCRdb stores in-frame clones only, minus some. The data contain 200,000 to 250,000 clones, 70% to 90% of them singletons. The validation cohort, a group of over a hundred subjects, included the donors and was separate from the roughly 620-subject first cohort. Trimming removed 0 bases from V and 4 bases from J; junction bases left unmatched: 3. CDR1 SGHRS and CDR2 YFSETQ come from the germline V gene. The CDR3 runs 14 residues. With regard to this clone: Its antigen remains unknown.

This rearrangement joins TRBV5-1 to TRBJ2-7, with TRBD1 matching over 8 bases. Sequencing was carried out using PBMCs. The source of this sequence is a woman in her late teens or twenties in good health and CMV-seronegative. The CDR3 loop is CASSLDRGKYEQYF. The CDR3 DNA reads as TGCGCCAGCAGCTTGGACAGGGGGAAGTACGAGCAGTACTTC.